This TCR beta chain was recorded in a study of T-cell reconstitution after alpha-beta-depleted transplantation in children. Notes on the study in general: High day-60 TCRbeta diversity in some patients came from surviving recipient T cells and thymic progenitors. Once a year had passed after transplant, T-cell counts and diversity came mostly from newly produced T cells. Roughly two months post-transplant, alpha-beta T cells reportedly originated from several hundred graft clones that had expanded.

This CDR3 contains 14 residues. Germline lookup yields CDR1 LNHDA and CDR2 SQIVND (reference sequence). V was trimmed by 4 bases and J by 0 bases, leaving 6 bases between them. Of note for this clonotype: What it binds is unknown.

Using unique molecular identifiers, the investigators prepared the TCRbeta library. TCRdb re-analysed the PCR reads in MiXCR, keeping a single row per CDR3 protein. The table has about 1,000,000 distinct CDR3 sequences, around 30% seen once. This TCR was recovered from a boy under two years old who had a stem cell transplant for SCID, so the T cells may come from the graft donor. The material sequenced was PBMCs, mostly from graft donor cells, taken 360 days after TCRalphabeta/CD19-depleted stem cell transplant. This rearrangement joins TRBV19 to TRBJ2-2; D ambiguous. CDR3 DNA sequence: TGTGCCAGTAGTAGATATACGAACACCGGGGAGCTGTTTTTT. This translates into CASSRYTNTGELFF.